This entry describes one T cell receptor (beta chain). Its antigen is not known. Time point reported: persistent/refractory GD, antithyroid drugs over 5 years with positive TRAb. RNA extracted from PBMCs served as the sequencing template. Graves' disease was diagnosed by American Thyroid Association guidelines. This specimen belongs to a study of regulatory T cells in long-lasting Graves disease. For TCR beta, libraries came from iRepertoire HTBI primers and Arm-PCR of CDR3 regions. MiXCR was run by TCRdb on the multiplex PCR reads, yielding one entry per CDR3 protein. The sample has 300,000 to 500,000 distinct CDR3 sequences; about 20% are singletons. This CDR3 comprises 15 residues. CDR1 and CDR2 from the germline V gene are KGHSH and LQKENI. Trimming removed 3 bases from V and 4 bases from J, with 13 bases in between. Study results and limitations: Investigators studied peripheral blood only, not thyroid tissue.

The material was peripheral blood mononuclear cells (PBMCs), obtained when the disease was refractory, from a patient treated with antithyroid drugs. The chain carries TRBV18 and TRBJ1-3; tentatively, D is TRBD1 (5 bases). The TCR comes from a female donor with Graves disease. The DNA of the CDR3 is TGTGCCAGCTCACCCCACGGGACTCTGGGAAACACCATATATTTT. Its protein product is CASSPHGTLGNTIYF.